The clone carrying this T cell receptor (beta chain) was counted a few times. Its cognate antigen is unknown. These data belong to a study of regulatory T cells in long-lasting Graves disease. Study background: Antithyroid drug use was under 3 months in newly diagnosed Graves' patients. Study-wide results and limits: Favored usage of TRBV28, TRBJ1-2 and TRBJ2-5 was recorded in persistent disease. Among the persistent patients, about 3,000 public clonotypes were shared, more than the approximately 1,000 shared among new patients.

Stated time point: newly diagnosed GD, antithyroid drugs for less than 3 months. The TCR library was prepared using RNA isolated from PBMCs. The V and J ends lost 5 bases and 0 bases respectively, with 10 bases between them. This CDR3 contains 14 residues. CDR3 regions were amplified by Arm-PCR using iRepertoire HTBI primers to build TCR beta libraries. Authors' methods: Segment identification across samples yielded 62 TRBV and some 13 TRBJ segments. One entry per CDR3 protein, called by TCRdb with MiXCR from the multiplex PCR reads. For this entry, the V and J calls and clone size follow TCRdb and not the study's own pipeline. The sample contains about 420,000 distinct CDR3 sequences, approximately 16% of which appear only once. The same sample was also used in a study of T cells in Graves' hyperthyroidism and ophthalmopathy.

The rearrangement joins TRBV12-3 or TRBV12-4 to TRBJ1-2, with unresolved D. The source of this sequence is a woman between 18 and 29 years old with Graves disease. The starting material was peripheral blood mononuclear cells (PBMCs), obtained at new diagnosis, from a patient treated with antithyroid drugs. This CDR3 is CASSKRATNYGYTF. The CDR3 DNA sequence: TGTGCCAGCAGTAAAAGGGCAACTAACTATGGCTACACCTTC.